The T cell receptor (beta chain) under discussion was sequenced for a study of Ad26.COV2.S vaccination and SARS-CoV-2 variants. On the study more broadly: Intramuscular Ad26.COV2.S doses were given once or twice, 56 days apart.

The assay was immunoSEQ multiplex PCR, and TCRdb's table has in-frame clones only and misses some. The profile shows some 500,000 clones, roughly 87% of them singletons. This CDR3 is 13 amino acids long. Trimming shortened V by 3 bases and J by 2 bases, and 7 bases separated the two germline ends. The germline V gene encodes CDR1 SGHAT and CDR2 FQNNGV. Noted treatment: roughly 18 received Ad26.COV2.S at low or high dose, single or two shots; about 5 received placebo; per-sample allocation not given. Collection of the samples took place on day 63 after the first injection of vaccine or placebo. Spike of the Wuhan-strain SARS-CoV-2 was expressed by an Ad26 vector, which formed the vaccine.

This clonotype was sampled from a person aged 18-60 years who received the Ad26.COV2.S COVID-19 vaccine or a placebo. The chain carries TRBV11-2 and TRBJ1-2; D gene uncertain. The sample was peripheral blood, taken in a trial of Ad26.COV2.S vaccine versus placebo. The CDR3 nucleotides are TGTGCCAGCAGCTTTGTACAAAACTATGGCTACACCTTC. Its protein product is CASSFVQNYGYTF.